This record concerns one T cell receptor beta chain sequence. The antigen remains undetermined. Method: immunoSEQ multiplex PCR; TCRdb's copy keeps in-frame clones and lacks some. The sample comprises approximately 440,000 clones, 77% of which are singletons, and about 12% rests with the top ten. This entry comes from a study of shared clonotypes between healthy human individuals. Study results and limitations: The donor pool, a small one, limited the genetic and exposure-history diversity represented. Researchers sampled blood only, noting tissue repertoires likely differ.

Germline V gene data show CDR1 as SEHNR and CDR2 as FQNEAQ (reference sequence). The CDR3 covers 16 residues. With V trimmed by 4 bases and J by 8 bases, 13 bases remained unmatched. The J gene is TRBJ2-1, the V gene TRBV7-9; 8 bases match TRBD2. The sequencing input was PBMCs. The origin of this receptor is a middle-aged woman in good health. Some clones in this sample may be carry-over from other donors' samples. The CDR3 sequence: CASSSTAGLVSDEQFF. CDR3 DNA: TGTGCCAGCAGCTCCACTGCGGGACTAGTTTCCGATGAGCAGTTCTTC.